This T cell receptor beta chain was obtained from a study of cytomegalovirus exposure and HLA in healthy donors. Looking at the study overall: The use of the same platform for the 120 or so validation repertoires and the 550 to 850 first-cohort repertoires was reported by a later analysis.

Whole-study findings and limits: Subsequent analysis showed first-cohort TCR clusters tending to co-occur in over a hundred validation repertoires.

This CDR3 region has 15 residues. Trimming removed 2 bases from V and 11 bases from J, with 16 bases in between. Germline values: CDR1 MNHNS, CDR2 SASEGT. Some clones are missing from TCRdb's copy, which holds only in-frame ones; the method was immunoSEQ multiplex PCR. Seen here are around 140,000 clones, roughly 87% observed once, and the top ten hold 0.95% to 1.5%. For this clone: The antigen remains undetermined.

The rearrangement links TRBV6-1 to TRBJ1-6; D is undetermined. This clonotype was sampled from a woman in her late teens or twenties in good health and CMV-seronegative. Sequencing input: PBMCs. The CDR3 loop is CASSEYGPGETPLHF. As DNA, the CDR3 is TGTGCCAGCAGTGAATACGGACCCGGGGAAACACCCCTCCACTTT.